This note documents a single T cell receptor beta chain sequence. Its antigen is unknown. The sample is drawn from a study of shared clonotypes between healthy human individuals. CDR1 LNHDA and CDR2 SQIVND come from the germline V gene (reference sequence). This CDR3 is built from 13 residues. V was clipped by 7 bases and J by 5 bases, with 12 bases between them. Naivety among CD8 cells was defined by CD45RO negativity and positive CCR7 selection, thereby excluding terminally differentiated effector memory CD45RA+ cells. Broader study findings: In general, naive subsets displayed greater estimated richness than memory subsets did.

Authors' processing steps: Junction-only sequences without quality scores were provided by ImmunoSEQ, so filtering was different. Produced via immunoSEQ multiplex PCR; TCRdb's table is partial and in-frame only. The DNA was the basis for D and trimming; V, J and clone size are from that table. The sample lists hundreds of thousands of clones, approximately 96% occurring once. This receptor was obtained from a woman between 25 and 40 years old in good health. The rearrangement joins TRBV19 to TRBJ1-5; TRBD1 might be the D (6 bases). Source material: naive CD8+ T cells sorted from blood. The CDR3 DNA follows: TGTGCCAGTACGCGGGCAGGGGATCAGCCCCAGCATTTT. This gives the protein CASTRAGDQPQHF.